This TCR beta chain was captured by sequencing in a study of blood T cell repertoires in COVID-19. Only in-frame clones appear in the TCRdb table, and some are missing; sequencing was by immunoSEQ multiplex PCR. The repertoire has roughly 200,000 clones, 65% to 90% of them found once; the top ten carry about 13%. CDR1 and CDR2 from the germline V gene are SGHAT and FQNNGV. The CDR3 sequence is 16 residues long. V gave up 5 bases and J gave up 3 bases; unmatched junction bases: 11. This sequence joins TRBV11-2 and TRBJ2-3; 7 bases are a match to TRBD2. The sequenced sample was peripheral blood. This sequence was found in a human donor in a cohort sampled during active COVID-19. Here the CDR3 reads CASSPTRSAGTDTQYF. CDR3 DNA: TGTGCCAGCAGCCCAACAAGATCAGCGGGGACAGATACGCAGTATTTT.